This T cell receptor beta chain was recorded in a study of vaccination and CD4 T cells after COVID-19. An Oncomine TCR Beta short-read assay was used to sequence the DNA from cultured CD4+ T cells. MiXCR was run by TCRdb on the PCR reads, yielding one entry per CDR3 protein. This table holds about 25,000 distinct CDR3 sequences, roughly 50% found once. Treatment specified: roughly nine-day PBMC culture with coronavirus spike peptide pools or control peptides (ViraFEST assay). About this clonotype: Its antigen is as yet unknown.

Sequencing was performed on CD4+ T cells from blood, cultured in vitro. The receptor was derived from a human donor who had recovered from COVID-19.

The CDR3 protein is CASRRGLAENTGELFF. CDR3 in DNA: TGTGCCAGCAGGAGGGGCCTAGCGGAGAACACCGGGGAGCTGTTTTTT. This chain joins TRBV6-1 and TRBJ2-2; the match to TRBD2 covers 7 bases. This CDR3 is built from 16 residues. Looked up from germline, CDR1 is MNHNS and CDR2 is SASEGT. V lost 6 bases to trimming and J lost 1 base; unmatched junction nucleotides: 8.